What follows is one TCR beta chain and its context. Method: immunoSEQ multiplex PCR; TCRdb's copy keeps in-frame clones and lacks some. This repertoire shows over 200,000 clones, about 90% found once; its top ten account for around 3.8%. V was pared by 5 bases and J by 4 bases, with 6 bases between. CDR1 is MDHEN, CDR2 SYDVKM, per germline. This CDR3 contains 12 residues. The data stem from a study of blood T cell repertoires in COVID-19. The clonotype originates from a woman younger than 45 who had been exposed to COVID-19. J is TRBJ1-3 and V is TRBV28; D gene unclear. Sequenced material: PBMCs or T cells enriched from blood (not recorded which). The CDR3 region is CASSIQGNTIYF. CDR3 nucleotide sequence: TGTGCCAGCAGTATACAGGGAAACACCATATATTTT.